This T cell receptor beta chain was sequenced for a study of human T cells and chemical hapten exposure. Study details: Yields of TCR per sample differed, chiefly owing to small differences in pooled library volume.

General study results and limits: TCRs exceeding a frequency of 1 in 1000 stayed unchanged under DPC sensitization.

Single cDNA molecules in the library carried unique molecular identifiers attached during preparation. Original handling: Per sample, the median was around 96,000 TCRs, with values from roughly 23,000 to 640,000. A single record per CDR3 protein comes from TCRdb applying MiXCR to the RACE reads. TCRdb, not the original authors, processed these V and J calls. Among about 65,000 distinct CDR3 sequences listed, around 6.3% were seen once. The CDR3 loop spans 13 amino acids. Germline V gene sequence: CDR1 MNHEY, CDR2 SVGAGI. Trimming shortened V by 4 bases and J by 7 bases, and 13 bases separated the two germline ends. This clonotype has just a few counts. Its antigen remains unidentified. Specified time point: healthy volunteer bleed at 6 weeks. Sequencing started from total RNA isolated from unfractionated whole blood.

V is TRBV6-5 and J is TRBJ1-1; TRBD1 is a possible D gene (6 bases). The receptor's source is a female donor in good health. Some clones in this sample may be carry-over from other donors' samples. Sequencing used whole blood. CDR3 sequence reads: CASSLTQGIEAFF. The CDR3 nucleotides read TGTGCCAGCAGTTTAACACAGGGAATTGAAGCTTTCTTT.